The 2 T cell receptor beta chains reported below all come from one sample, sequenced in a study of Ad26.COV2.S vaccination and SARS-CoV-2 variants. As to treatment: roughly 18 received Ad26.COV2.S at low or high dose, single or two shots; 5 received placebo; per-sample allocation not given. Collection of the samples took place on day 63 after the first injection of vaccine or placebo. Only in-frame clones appear in the TCRdb table, and some are missing; sequencing was by immunoSEQ multiplex PCR. The table has some 480,000 clones, roughly 89% seen once. The material was peripheral blood, obtained in a trial of Ad26.COV2.S vaccine versus placebo. The receptors come from a person between 18 and 59 years old who received the Ad26.COV2.S COVID-19 vaccine or a placebo.

This clone has a single count. The V and J genes are TRBV28 and TRBJ1-1, with 7 bases identical to TRBD1. Germline V gene lookup returns CDR1 MDHEN and CDR2 SYDVKM. V trimming: 6 bases; J trimming: 8 bases; junction bases outside the gene matches: 15. CDR3 size: 15 residues. Here the CDR3 DNA reads TGTGCCAGCAGCCTTTTACTATTAGGGACAGCCGAAGCTTTCTTT. Its protein is CASSLLLLGTAEAFF.

The CDR3 sequence: CASSFVGAKNIQYF. CDR3 nucleotide sequence: TGTGCCAGCAGTTTCGTGGGGGCCAAAAACATTCAGTACTTC. The chain carries TRBV28 and TRBJ2-4; D is uncertain. Germline assignment: CDR1 MDHEN and CDR2 SYDVKM. Trimming removed 3 bases from V and 1 base from J, with 7 bases in between. CDR3 length: 14 amino acids. Combining the CDR3 with reference TRBV28 and TRBJ2-4 gives the whole variable domain DVKVTQSSRYLVKRTGEKVFLECVQDMDHENMFWYRQDPGLGLRLIYFSYDVKMKEKGDIPEGYSVSREKKERFSLILESASTNQTSMYLCASSFVGAKNIQYFGAGTRLSVL.